This T cell receptor (beta chain) was retrieved from a study of blood T cell repertoires in COVID-19. Overall study: Both acute and convalescent COVID-19 samples were obtained from the United States, Italy and Spain. From T cells, B-cell-depleted T cells, or PBMCs came the material, which was cDNA or gDNA.

Per the original methods: Counts of nucleated cells, estimated from reference gene primer amplification, were obtained. Sequenced by immunoSEQ multiplex PCR; TCRdb stores in-frame clones only, minus some. The V and J calls and clone size were taken over from that table, and D and trimming were inferred from the DNA. The sample lists nearly 350,000 clones, 88% occurring once. The V end lost 0 bases, the J end lost 6 bases, and 14 bases lay between the germline ends. The V gene's germline CDR1 is MNHEY and CDR2 SMNVEV (reference sequence). This CDR3 has 15 residues. During active infection, Seattle patients enrolled and were then monitored through disease.

This TCR came from a woman between 65 and 79 years old with COVID-19, enrolled during active disease. The sequencing sample was made of peripheral blood. The chain is built from TRBV27 and TRBJ1-1; no reliable D call. CDR3 sequence: CASSLSFIGASEAFF. In DNA form, the CDR3 reads TGTGCCAGCAGTTTATCGTTTATCGGTGCCTCTGAAGCTTTCTTT.